The T cell receptor (beta chain) described here comes from a study of OX40 agonist ivuxolimab in advanced cancers. Study results and limitations: Among patients with partial responses at 0.1-3.0 mg/kg, clonal expansion was among the lowest.

Produced via immunoSEQ multiplex PCR; TCRdb's table is partial and in-frame only. The sample has 66,000 or so clones, around 93% seen once. The CDR3 runs 14 residues. Trimming took 5 bases from V and 5 from J; bases not matched to a gene: 5. CDR1 is SGHNT and CDR2 is YENEEA in the germline V gene. Notes on this clone: The antigen is undetermined.

The clonotype was recovered from an adult with an advanced solid tumor such as melanoma, head and neck, liver or kidney cancer. Sample: CD4+ or CD8+ T cells sorted from blood, taken in a trial of the OX40 agonist ivuxolimab. The chain links TRBV11-3 to TRBJ2-3; 9 bases are shared with TRBD1. The CDR3 DNA reads TGTGCCAGCAGCCCGGACAGGGGAGGAGATACGCAGTATTTT. This gives the protein CASSPDRGGDTQYF.